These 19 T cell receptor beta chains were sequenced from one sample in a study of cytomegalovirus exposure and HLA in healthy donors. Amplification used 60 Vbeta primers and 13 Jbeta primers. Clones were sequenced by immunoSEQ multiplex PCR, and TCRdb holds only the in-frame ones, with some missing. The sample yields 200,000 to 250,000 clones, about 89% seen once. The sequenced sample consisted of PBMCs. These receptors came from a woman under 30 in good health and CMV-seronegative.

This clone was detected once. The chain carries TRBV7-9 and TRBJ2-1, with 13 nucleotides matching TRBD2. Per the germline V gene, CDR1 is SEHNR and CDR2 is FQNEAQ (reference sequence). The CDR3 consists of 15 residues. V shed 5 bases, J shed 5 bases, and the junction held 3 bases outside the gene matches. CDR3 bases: TGTGCCAGCAGCCCGGGGACTAGCGGGAACAATGAGCAGTTCTTC. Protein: CASSPGTSGNNEQFF. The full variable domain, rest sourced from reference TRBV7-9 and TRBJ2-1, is DTGVSQNPRHKITKRGQNVTFRCDPISEHNRLYWYRQTLGQGPEFLTYFQNEAQLEKSRLLSDRFSAERPKGSFSTLEIQRTEQGDSAMYLCASSPGTSGNNEQFFGPGTRLTVL.

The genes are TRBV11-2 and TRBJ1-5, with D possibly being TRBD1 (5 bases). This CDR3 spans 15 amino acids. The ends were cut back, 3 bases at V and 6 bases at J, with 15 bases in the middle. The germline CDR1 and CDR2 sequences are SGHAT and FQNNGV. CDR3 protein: CASSFEIGVGQPQHF. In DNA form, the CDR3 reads TGTGCCAGCAGCTTTGAGATAGGGGTGGGTCAGCCCCAGCATTTT.

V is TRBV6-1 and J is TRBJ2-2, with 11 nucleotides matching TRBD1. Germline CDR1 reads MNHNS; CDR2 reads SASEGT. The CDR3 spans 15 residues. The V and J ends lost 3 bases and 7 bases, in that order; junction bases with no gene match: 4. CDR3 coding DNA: TGTGCCAGCAGTGATAGGACAGGGGGCATCGGGGAGCTGTTTTTT. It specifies CASSDRTGGIGELFF.

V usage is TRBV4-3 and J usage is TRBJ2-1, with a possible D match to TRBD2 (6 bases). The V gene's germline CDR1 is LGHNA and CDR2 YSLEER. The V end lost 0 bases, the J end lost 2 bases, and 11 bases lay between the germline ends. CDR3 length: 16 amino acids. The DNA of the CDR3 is TGCGCCAGCAGCCAAGAGGTCGGGAGAGCCTACAATGAGCAGTTCTTC. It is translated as CASSQEVGRAYNEQFF.

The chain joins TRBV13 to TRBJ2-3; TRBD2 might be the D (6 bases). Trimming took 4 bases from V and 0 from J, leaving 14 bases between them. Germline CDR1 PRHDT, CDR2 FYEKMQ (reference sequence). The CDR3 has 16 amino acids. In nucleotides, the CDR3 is TGTGCCAGCAGCTCGGGGACGGGGACTAGCACAGATACGCAGTATTTT. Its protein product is CASSSGTGTSTDTQYF.

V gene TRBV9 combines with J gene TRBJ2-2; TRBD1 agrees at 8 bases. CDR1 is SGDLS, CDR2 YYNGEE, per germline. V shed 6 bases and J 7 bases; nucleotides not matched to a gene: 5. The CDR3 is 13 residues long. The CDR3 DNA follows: TGTGCCAGCAACGACAGGGGTTACGGGGAGCTGTTTTTT. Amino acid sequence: CASNDRGYGELFF.

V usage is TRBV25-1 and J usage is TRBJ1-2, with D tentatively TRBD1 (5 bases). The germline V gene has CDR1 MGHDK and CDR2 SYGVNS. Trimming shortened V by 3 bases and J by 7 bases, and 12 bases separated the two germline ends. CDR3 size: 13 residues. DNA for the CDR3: TGTGCCAGCAGTGATCCCCGGGGGGGTGGCTACACCTTC. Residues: CASSDPRGGGYTF.

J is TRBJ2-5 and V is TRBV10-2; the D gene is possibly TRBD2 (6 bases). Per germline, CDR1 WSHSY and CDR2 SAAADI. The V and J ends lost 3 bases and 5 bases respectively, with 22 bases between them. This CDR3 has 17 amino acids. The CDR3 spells CASSEPSGWGVPETQYF. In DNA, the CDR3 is TGCGCCAGCAGTGAACCCAGCGGATGGGGGGTCCCGGAGACCCAGTACTTC.

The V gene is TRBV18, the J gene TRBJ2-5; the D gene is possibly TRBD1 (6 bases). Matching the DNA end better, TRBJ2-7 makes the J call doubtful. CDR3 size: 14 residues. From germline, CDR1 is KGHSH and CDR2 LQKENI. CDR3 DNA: TGTGCCAGCTCACTACAGGGCCGACCCTACGAGCAGTACTTC. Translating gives CASSLQGRPYEQYF.

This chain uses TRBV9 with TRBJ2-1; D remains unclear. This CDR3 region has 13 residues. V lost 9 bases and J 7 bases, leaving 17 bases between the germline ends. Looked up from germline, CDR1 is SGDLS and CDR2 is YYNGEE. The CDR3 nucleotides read TGTGCCACCAGTAGAGGTGGTAGGAATGAGCAGTTCTTC. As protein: CATSRGGRNEQFF.

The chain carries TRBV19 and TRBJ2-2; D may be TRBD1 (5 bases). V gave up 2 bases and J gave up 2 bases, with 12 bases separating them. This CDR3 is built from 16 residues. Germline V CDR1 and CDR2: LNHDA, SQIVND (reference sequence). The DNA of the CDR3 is TGTGCCAGTAGTATAAGGGGCAGGGAAAACACCGGGGAGCTGTTTTTT. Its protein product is CASSIRGRENTGELFF.

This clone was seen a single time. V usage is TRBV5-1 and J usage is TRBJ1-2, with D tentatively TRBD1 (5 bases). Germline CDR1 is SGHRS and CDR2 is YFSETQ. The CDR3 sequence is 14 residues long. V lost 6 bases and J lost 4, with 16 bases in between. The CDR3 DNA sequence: TGCGCCAGCACCCCCGACAGTATTCGCTATGGCTACACCTTC. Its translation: CASTPDSIRYGYTF. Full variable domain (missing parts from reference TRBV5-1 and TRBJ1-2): KAGVTQTPRYLIKTRGQQVTLSCSPISGHRSVSWYQQTPGQGLQFLFEYFSETQRNKGNFPGRFSGRQFSNSRSEMNVSTLELGDSALYLCASTPDSIRYGYTFGSGTRLTVV.

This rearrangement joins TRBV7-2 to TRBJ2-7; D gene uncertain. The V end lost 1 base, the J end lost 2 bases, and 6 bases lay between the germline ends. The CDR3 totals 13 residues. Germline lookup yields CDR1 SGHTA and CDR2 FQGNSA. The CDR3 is CASSLEQPYEQYF. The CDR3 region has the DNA TGTGCCAGCAGCTTAGAACAGCCCTACGAGCAGTACTTC.

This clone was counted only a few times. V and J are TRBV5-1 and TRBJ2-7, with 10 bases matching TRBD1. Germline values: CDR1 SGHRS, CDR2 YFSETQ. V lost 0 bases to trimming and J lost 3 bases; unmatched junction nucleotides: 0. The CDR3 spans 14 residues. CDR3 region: CASSLGTGGYEQYF. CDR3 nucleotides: TGCGCCAGCAGCTTGGGGACAGGGGGCTACGAGCAGTACTTC.

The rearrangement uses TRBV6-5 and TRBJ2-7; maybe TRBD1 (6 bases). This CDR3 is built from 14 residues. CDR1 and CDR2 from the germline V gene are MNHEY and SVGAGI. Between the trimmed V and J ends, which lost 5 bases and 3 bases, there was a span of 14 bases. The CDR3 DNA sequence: TGTGCCAGCAGTATAATGGGGGCCGGCTACGAGCAGTACTTC. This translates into CASSIMGAGYEQYF.

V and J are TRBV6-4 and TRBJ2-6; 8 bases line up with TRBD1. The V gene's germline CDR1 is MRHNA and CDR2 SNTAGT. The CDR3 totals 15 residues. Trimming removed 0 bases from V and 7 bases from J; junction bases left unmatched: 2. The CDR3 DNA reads TGTGCCAGCAGTGACTCCGGACAGGGAGCCAACGTCCTGACTTTC. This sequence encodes CASSDSGQGANVLTF.

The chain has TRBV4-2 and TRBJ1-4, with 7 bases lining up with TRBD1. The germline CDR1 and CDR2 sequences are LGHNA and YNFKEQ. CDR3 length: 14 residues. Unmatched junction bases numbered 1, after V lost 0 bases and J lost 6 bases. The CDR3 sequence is CASSQDDRDEKLFF. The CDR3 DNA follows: TGTGCCAGCAGCCAAGATGACAGGGATGAAAAACTGTTTTTT.

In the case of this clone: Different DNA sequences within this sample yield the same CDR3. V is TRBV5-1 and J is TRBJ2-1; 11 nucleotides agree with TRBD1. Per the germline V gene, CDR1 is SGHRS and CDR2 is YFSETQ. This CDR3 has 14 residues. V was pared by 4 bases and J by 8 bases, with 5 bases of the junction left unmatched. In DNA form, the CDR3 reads TGCGCCAGCAGCCTCGGACAGGGGGCGTATGAGCAGTTCTTC. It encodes CASSLGQGAYEQFF.

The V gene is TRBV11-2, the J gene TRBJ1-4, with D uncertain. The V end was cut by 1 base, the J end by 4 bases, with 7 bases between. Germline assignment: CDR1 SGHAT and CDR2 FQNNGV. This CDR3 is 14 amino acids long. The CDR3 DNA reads TGTGCCAGCAGCTTAGGACAAGTTAATGAAAAACTGTTTTTT. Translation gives CASSLGQVNEKLFF.